This T cell receptor beta chain emerged from a study of T cell repertoires in cytomegalovirus infection. Overall study: Through public TCR beta signatures, both CMV infection and matching HLA type were indicated. The study, taken as a whole, reports: Carriage of CMV together with the relevant HLA was identifiable through cumulative public TCR beta family frequency. It was HLA-C-restricted CMV-specific TCR beta clonotypes that dominated the response ex vivo.

The CDR3 runs to 13 residues. This clonotype was found many times. The antigen is not known. Using its own MiXCR run on the reads, TCRdb lists one record per CDR3 protein. The profile shows 500,000 to 600,000 distinct CDR3 sequences, about 15% of them singletons. Sequencing was carried out using CD8+ T cells from PBMCs. This clonotype was obtained from a human donor in good health (CMV status not recorded). Some clones in this sample may be carry-over from other donors' samples. The rearrangement joins TRBV12-3 or TRBV12-4 to TRBJ2-1; the match to TRBD1 covers 7 bases. The CDR3 nucleotides are TGTGCAGTCCCGTCTAGGACAGGCAATGAGCAGTTCTTC. Protein: CAVPSRTGNEQFF.